This T cell receptor (beta chain) appears in the sequencing data of a study of blood T cell repertoires in COVID-19. For the study at large: The United States, Italy and Spain supplied acute and convalescent COVID-19 samples. PBMCs, B-cell-depleted T cells, or T cells provided the cDNA or gDNA that made up the material.

The CDR3 consists of 13 residues. CDR1 SGHTA and CDR2 FQGNSA come from the germline V gene. With respect to this clone: One junction end does not reproduce the germline sequence, and a read error may be involved.

Source study methods: Scientists estimated how many nucleated cells there were by amplifying reference gene primers. Only in-frame clones appear in the TCRdb table, and some are missing; sequencing was by immunoSEQ multiplex PCR. For V, J and clone size, that table is used; D and trimming come from the DNA. The profile shows roughly 700,000 clones, around 90% of them singletons. The source is a woman between 18 and 30 years old with acute or convalescent COVID-19. The gene calls are TRBV7-2 and TRBJ1-1; D unclear. Sequencing was performed on peripheral blood. CDR3 residues: CANSLVAGTEAFF. The CDR3 coding sequence is TGTGCCAACAGCTTAGTGGCTGGCACTGAAGCTTTCTTT.